This TCR beta chain was observed in a study of cytomegalovirus exposure and HLA in healthy donors. This CDR3 has 14 residues. Germline CDR1 and CDR2: MNHEY and SVGAGI. V gave up 2 bases and J gave up 4 bases, with 11 bases separating them. Regarding the study as a whole: A later analysis linked a missense variant in DCLRE1C to the trimming of TCR beta V and J genes. Cytomegalovirus status, reportedly, was diagnosed with high specificity and sensitivity by the classifier.

Both 60 Vbeta primers and 13 Jbeta primers went into the PCR. In the authors' workflow: Unique TCR beta chains totaled some 88 million in a later count, with roughly 11 million of them shared. Libraries were prepared by immunoSEQ multiplex PCR; TCRdb keeps only in-frame clonotypes and omits some of them. Clone size and V and J calls were adopted from that table, with D and trimming inferred from the DNA. Among under 140,000 clones listed, 65% to 80% were seen once. Concerning this clone itself: The antigen is unknown.

The sequence derives from a woman aged 60-70 years in good health and CMV-seropositive. The chain combines TRBV6-5 with TRBJ1-2; D may be TRBD1 (6 bases). Sequencing was performed on PBMCs. CDR3 protein: CASSYGGQTYGYTF. The CDR3 nucleotides are TGTGCCAGCAGTTACGGAGGACAGACCTATGGCTACACCTTC.